A single sample gave rise to the 10 T cell receptor beta chains below, sequenced in a study of memory CD4+ T cells and cytomegalovirus serostatus (dated by TCRdb to between 2018 and 2021). A FACSAria II was used to sort memory CD4+ T cells, defined as single viable CD3+CD4+CD8-CD45RO+ cells. Library construction relied on the immunoSEQ multiplex PCR assay. TCRdb mirrors the immuneACCESS table, restricted to in-frame sequences. Some clones are absent from its copies; in checked studies, under half trace to an unresolved V gene, and the reason for the others is unknown. The sample contains some 46,000 clones, roughly 73% of them found a single time. The ten biggest clones cover around 0.61% of the sample. Sequences were obtained from memory CD4+ T cells from blood. The source is an adult in good health and CMV-seronegative.

This clone was counted a single time. The chain is built from TRBV2 and TRBJ2-5; 9 nucleotides line up with TRBD2. The germline gives CDR1 SNHLY, CDR2 FYNNEI. This CDR3 is 15 amino acids long. J was trimmed by 2 bases and V by 4 bases; bases with no gene match: 5. DNA of the CDR3: TGTGCCAGCAGTGGAGCGGGGGGCAAGCAAGAGACCCAGTACTTC. Protein: CASSGAGGKQETQYF.

The sample holds one count of this clone. The chain joins TRBV12-5 to TRBJ2-5; TRBD1 matches 10 bases. The CDR3 sequence is 14 residues long. The J segment lost 5 bases and the V segment lost 6 bases, leaving 6 bases of the junction unmatched. From germline, CDR1 is LGHNT and CDR2 FRNRAP. The CDR3 DNA reads TGTGCTAGTGGCCGAGGACAGGGGGAGGAGACCCAGTACTTC. It translates to CASGRGQGEETQYF.

CDR3: CAWRNPKAVSGANVLTF. The CDR3 bases are TGTGCCTGGAGGAATCCCAAAGCGGTCTCTGGGGCCAACGTCCTGACTTTC. This chain connects TRBV30 to TRBJ2-6, with TRBD2 as a possible D gene (5 bases). This CDR3 is built from 17 residues. CDR1 is GTSNPN, CDR2 SVGIG, per germline (reference sequence). With 3 bases removed from V and 0 bases from J, the gap between germline ends came to 15 bases.

This rearrangement joins TRBV15 to TRBJ1-2; 10 bases align to TRBD1. Germline CDR1 LNHNV, CDR2 YYDKDF (reference sequence). V lost 0 bases and J lost 4; bases outside the gene matches: 2. The CDR3 is 15 amino acids. This chain's CDR3 is CATSRDRTGGYGYTF. DNA of the CDR3: TGTGCCACCAGCAGAGATAGGACAGGGGGCTATGGCTACACCTTC. Combining the CDR3 with reference TRBV15 and TRBJ1-2 gives the whole variable domain DAMVIQNPRYQVTQFGKPVTLSCSQTLNHNVMYWYQQKSSQAPKLLFHYYDKDFNNEADTPDNFQSRRPNTSFCFLDIRSPGLGDTAMYLCATSRDRTGGYGYTFGSGTRLTVV.

The chain uses TRBV18 and TRBJ2-7; D is undetermined. Germline values: CDR1 KGHSH, CDR2 LQKENI. The length of the CDR3 is 13 residues. Deletions cut 3 bases from V and 0 bases from J, with 6 bases between. The CDR3 DNA sequence: TGTGCCAGCTCACCCCCAGACTCCTACGAGCAGTACTTC. Translation: CASSPPDSYEQYF.

This clone was counted only a few times. The gene calls are TRBV5-6 and TRBJ1-1; weak D call: TRBD1 (6 bases). Trimming removed 4 bases at V and 2 bases at J, with 18 bases between. The CDR3 has 16 amino acids. CDR1 is SGHDT, CDR2 YYEEEE, per germline. The CDR3 bases are TGTGCCAGCAGCCTTATGACAGGCGGGGGAAACACTGAAGCTTTCTTT. Protein sequence: CASSLMTGGGNTEAFF.

V usage is TRBV10-2 and J usage is TRBJ2-7, with TRBD1 identical over 10 bases. The CDR3 length is 17 residues. V gave up 2 bases and J gave up 2 bases; unmatched junction bases: 9. Germline assignment: CDR1 WSHSY and CDR2 SAAADI. CDR3 DNA sequence: TGCGCCAGCAGTGAGAGGTCGTGGGACAGGGGAACCTACGAGCAGTACTTC. Translating gives CASSERSWDRGTYEQYF.

This sequence joins TRBV5-1 and TRBJ2-7; 9 bases line up with TRBD2. This CDR3 has 17 amino acids. Unmatched junction bases numbered 13, after V lost 4 bases and J lost 2 bases. Germline assignment: CDR1 SGHRS and CDR2 YFSETQ. CDR3 in DNA: TGCGCCAGCAGCCCCGATCAACCGTTAGCGGGGGCCTACGAGCAGTACTTC. Translated, it gives CASSPDQPLAGAYEQYF. The entire variable domain, with the rest obtained from reference TRBV5-1 and TRBJ2-7, is as follows: KAGVTQTPRYLIKTRGQQVTLSCSPISGHRSVSWYQQTPGQGLQFLFEYFSETQRNKGNFPGRFSGRQFSNSRSEMNVSTLELGDSALYLCASSPDQPLAGAYEQYFGPGTRLTVT.

The V and J genes are TRBV7-2 and TRBJ1-1; D is ambiguous. The CDR3 covers 13 residues. V was cut by 0 bases and J by 3 bases, with 5 bases left in between. Germline assignment: CDR1 SGHTA and CDR2 FQGNSA. CDR3 bases: TGTGCCAGCAGCTTAGCCTCCCACACTGAAGCTTTCTTT. Its protein product is CASSLASHTEAFF.

CDR3 DNA: TGTGCCAGCAGCCCTAAGGGGGGCGGCTCTGGAAACACCATATATTTT. Translated, it gives CASSPKGGGSGNTIYF. The chain carries TRBV6-6 and TRBJ1-3, with a weak D call TRBD1 (6 bases). The V and J ends lost 6 bases and 0 bases respectively, with 15 bases between them. Per the germline V gene, CDR1 is MNHNY and CDR2 is SVGAGI (reference sequence). There are 16 residues in the CDR3.